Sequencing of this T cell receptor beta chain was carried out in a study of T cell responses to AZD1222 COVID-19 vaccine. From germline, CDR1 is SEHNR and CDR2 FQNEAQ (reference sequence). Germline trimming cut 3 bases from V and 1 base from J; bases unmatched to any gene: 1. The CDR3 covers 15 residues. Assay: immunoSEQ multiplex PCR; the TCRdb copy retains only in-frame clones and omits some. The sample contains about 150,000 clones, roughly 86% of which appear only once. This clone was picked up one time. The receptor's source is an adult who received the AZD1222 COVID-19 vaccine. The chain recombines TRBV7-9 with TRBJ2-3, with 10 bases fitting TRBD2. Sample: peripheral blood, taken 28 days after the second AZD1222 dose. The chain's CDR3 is CASSFLAGGTDTQYF. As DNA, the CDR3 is TGTGCCAGCAGCTTCCTAGCGGGGGGCACAGATACGCAGTATTTT.